Listed below are T cell receptor beta chains from one sample, sequenced in a study of cytomegalovirus exposure and HLA in healthy donors. The protocol was immunoSEQ multiplex PCR, while the TCRdb copy is restricted to in-frame clones and leaves out a portion. The sample lists tens of thousands of clones, over 55% seen once, with about a fifth in the top ten. The sequenced material came from PBMCs. The receptors shown here come from a woman aged 50 to 65 in good health and CMV-seropositive. Both conserved end residues are part of each CDR3. The order of the fields is D gene, V gene, CDR3 protein. A D gene is named only where the DNA matches it firmly.

-,TRBV23-1,CASLPEGAGVRSYEQYF
-,TRBV5-1,CASRMEGNYGYTF
-,TRBV15,CATSRDNQGGSPLHF
TRBD1,TRBV30,CAWSQSDRGAQYF
-,TRBV6-1,CASSEGHGPAGDTQYF
TRBD2,TRBV6-5,CASSYSSGGASKTQYF
TRBD1,TRBV19,CASSLPQGIRNQPQHF
-,TRBV5-1,CASSFAHGGMAETQYF
-,TRBV30,CAWSARGMNTEAFF
-,TRBV7-8,CASSLEFLGRVETQYF
TRBD2,TRBV4-3,CASQLAGGPSNTGELFF
-,TRBV6-5,CASSQKTLNTEAFF
TRBD2,TRBV28,CASSPQRGAFVSYNEQFF
-,TRBV15,CATSRDPREVDTEAFF
TRBD1,TRBV5-1,CASSRGQNEAFF
-,TRBV4-2,CASSQGLIPLF
-,TRBV27,CASRGEGYGYTF
-,TRBV7-8,CASSLRVATDTQYF
TRBD1,TRBV28,CASRLSPLRGRWETQYF
-,TRBV11-2,CASSHDSPEQYF
TRBD1,TRBV10-1,CASSAGTGTYEQYF
-,TRBV30,CAWSSRNTIYF
TRBD1,TRBV30,CAWSVQGDQPQHF
TRBD1,TRBV6-1,CASSAYRDSEAFF
TRBD1,TRBV6-1,CASSDPDRGRNQPQHF
TRBD2,TRBV11-3,CASSSRGADTQYF
-,TRBV30,CAWRDNGNTIYF
TRBD1,TRBV5-6,CASSRGTGRGYTF
TRBD1,TRBV7-2,CASSPDRDQPQHF
-,TRBV7-6,CASSLGDDNSPLHF
TRBD1,TRBV9,CASSVGQGGMNTEAFF